The 11 T cell receptor beta chains reported below all come from one sample, sequenced in a study of CXCR3-negative and CXCR3-positive naive CD8 T cells. Carrying UMI labels, the TRB cDNA libraries were prepared through 5' RACE. TCRdb reanalyzed the 5' RACE reads and collapses them to one entry per CDR3 protein, without DNA. The sample holds about 90,000 distinct CDR3 sequences. Sample: naive CXCR3- CD8+ T cells from blood. Documented subset: CD45RO-CCR7+CD27+CD95- naive CD8+ T cells lacking CXCR3 (TNR3-). The receptors originated from a human donor in good health. Some clones in this sample may be carry-over from other donors' samples.

This chain uses TRBV7-9 with TRBJ2-7; TCRdb's assignment of TRBD2 cannot be checked, as there is no DNA. In germline, CDR1 is SEHNR, CDR2 FQNEAQ (reference sequence). The CDR3 length is 16 residues. The CDR3 here is CASSAELARDSYAQYF.

The J gene is TRBJ2-1, the V gene TRBV29-1; the TCRdb call, TRBD1, lacks DNA for checking. The length of the CDR3 is 14 residues. Germline-derived CDR1 and CDR2 are SQVTM and ANQGSEA. CDR3: CSESPPTGVNEQFF.

This rearrangement joins TRBV5-1 to TRBJ1-1. This CDR3 is built from 12 residues. The germline V gene has CDR1 SGHRS and CDR2 YFSETQ. CDR3 amino acids: CASGELNTEAFF.

The chain couples TRBV7-2 to TRBJ2-7. Germline assignment: CDR1 SGHTA and CDR2 FQGNSA. The CDR3 covers 12 residues. CDR3 loop: CASSSTFYEQYF. The full variable domain, in which reference TRBV7-2 and TRBJ2-7 provide the parts outside the CDR3, is GAGVSQSPSNKVTEKGKDVELRCDPISGHTALYWYRQSLGQGLEFLIYFQGNSAPDKSGLPSDRFSAERTGGSVSTLTIQRTQQEDSAVYLCASSSTFYEQYFGPGTRLTVT.

Considering frequency, this clonotype is medium-sized. V gene TRBV11-3 combines with J gene TRBJ2-2. The CDR3 extends over 15 amino acids. The germline CDR1 and CDR2 sequences are SGHNT and YENEEA. The CDR3 reads CASTLRTENTGELFF. Filled out from reference TRBV11-3 and TRBJ2-2, the complete variable domain reads EAGVVQSPRYKIIEKKQPVAFWCNPISGHNTLYWYLQNLGQGPELLIRYENEEAVDDSQLPKDRFSAERLKGVDSTLKIQPAELGDSAVYLCASTLRTENTGELFFGEGSRLTVL.

This sequence joins TRBV4-1 and TRBJ2-7; absent DNA, TCRdb's TRBD2 call cannot be checked. CDR3 length: 16 residues. Germline values: CDR1 MGHRA, CDR2 YSYEKL. CDR3 region: CASSQDWGLASREQYF.

This chain joins TRBV23-1 and TRBJ1-5; lacking DNA, the TRBD1 call made by TCRdb goes unchecked. TRBV23-1 is given ORF status, its function remaining uncertain. This CDR3 region has 16 residues. The CDR3 reads CASIPGAGMGNQPQHF.

V is TRBV29-1 and J is TRBJ1-2. This CDR3 spans 11 amino acids. Germline CDR1 is SQVTM and CDR2 is ANQGSEA. CDR3 loop: CSVESGSGYTF.

The rearrangement links TRBV23-1 to TRBJ1-6. TRBV23-1 is noted as an ORF with a role that remains uncertain. This CDR3 spans 14 amino acids. CDR3 region: CASSQSRRNSPLHF.

V gene TRBV29-1 combines with J gene TRBJ2-5; with no DNA, the TCRdb D assignment of TRBD2 cannot be verified. Germline values: CDR1 SQVTM, CDR2 ANQGSEA. This CDR3 region has 14 residues. CDR3 region: CSVEGSGSQETQYF. Drawing the rest from reference TRBV29-1 and TRBJ2-5, the complete variable domain is SAVISQKPSRDICQRGTSLTIQCQVDSQVTMMFWYRQQPGQSLTLIATANQGSEATYESGFVIDKFPISRPNLTFSTLTVSNMSPEDSSIYLCSVEGSGSQETQYFGPGTRLLVL.

The J gene is TRBJ1-1, the V gene TRBV20-1; TCRdb gives TRBD1 as the D gene, but with no DNA this cannot be confirmed. CDR1 and CDR2 (germline): DFQATT, SNEGSKA (reference sequence). The CDR3 extends over 22 amino acids. CDR3 sequence reads: CSARPHSPLAESMKLMNTEAFF.